This TCR beta chain was sequenced in a study of blood T cells in healthy people across ages. Germline assignment: CDR1 MNHNY and CDR2 SVGAGI (reference sequence). This CDR3 has 15 residues. Samples each had at least 6 micrograms of total RNA extracted. About this clonotype: Its matching antigen is unknown. The junction shows a germline mismatch at one end, possibly a read error.

Whole-study results and caveats: Long-lived donors had more naive CD4+ cells and higher diversity than aged donors.

Together with a sample-barcoded 5' primer, a J-beta primer mix was included in a second PCR lasting about 6 to 12 cycles. Each sample yielded at least 3 million CDR3-containing paired-end reads. TCRdb independently ran MiXCR on the 5' RACE reads; one entry per CDR3 protein. The sample shows 780,000 or so distinct CDR3 sequences, approximately 53% of them seen only once. The sample was blood. The V gene is TRBV6-6, the J gene TRBJ2-7; D may be TRBD2 (6 bases). The receptor was isolated from a man aged 35 to 55 in good health. CDR3 sequence: CAGSYSWGDSYEQYF. In nucleotides, the CDR3 is TGTGCCGGCAGTTACTCATGGGGGGACTCCTACGAGCAGTACTTC.